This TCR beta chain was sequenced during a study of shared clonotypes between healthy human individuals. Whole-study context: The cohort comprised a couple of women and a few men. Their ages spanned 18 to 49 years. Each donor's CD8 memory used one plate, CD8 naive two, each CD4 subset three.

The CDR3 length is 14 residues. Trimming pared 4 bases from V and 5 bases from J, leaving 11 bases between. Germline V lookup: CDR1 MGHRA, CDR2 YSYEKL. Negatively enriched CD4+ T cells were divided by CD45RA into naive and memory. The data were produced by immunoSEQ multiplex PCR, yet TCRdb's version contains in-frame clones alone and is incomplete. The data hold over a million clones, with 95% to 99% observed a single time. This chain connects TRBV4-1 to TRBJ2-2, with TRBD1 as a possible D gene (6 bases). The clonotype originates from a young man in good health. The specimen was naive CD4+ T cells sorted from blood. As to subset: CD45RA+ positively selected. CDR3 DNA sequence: TGCGCCAGCAGCCGCCAGGGGAGTACCGGGGAGCTGTTTTTT. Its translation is CASSRQGSTGELFF.